This T cell receptor (beta chain) was observed in a study of T cell repertoires in cytomegalovirus infection. The CDR3 consists of 15 residues. Trimming took off 0 bases at V and 5 bases at J, with 10 bases between the two ends. Germline V lookup: CDR1 LGHNA, CDR2 YSLEER. TCRdb processed the reads anew with MiXCR; each CDR3 protein has one entry. The table includes some 180,000 distinct CDR3 sequences, approximately 19% detected once. The chain couples TRBV4-3 to TRBJ1-4; D ambiguous. The source is a human donor in good health (CMV status not recorded). Some clones in this sample may be carry-over from other donors' samples. The sample taken for sequencing was PBMCs. CDR3 nucleotide sequence: TGCGCCAGCAGCCAAGAAAACGGGCCCAATGAAAAACTGTTTTTT. As protein: CASSQENGPNEKLFF.